What follows are 5 T cell receptor beta chains derived from one specimen sequenced in a study of blood T cell repertoires in COVID-19. Libraries were prepared by immunoSEQ multiplex PCR; TCRdb keeps only in-frame clonotypes and omits some of them. This sample yields 200,000 to 300,000 clones, of which around nine tenths are seen a single time; roughly 5% belongs to the top ten. The sample comprised peripheral blood. The receptors shown here come from a woman aged 60-75 years with COVID-19, enrolled during active disease.

The chain carries TRBV9 and TRBJ2-5; TRBD2 matches 8 bases. The germline V gene encodes CDR1 SGDLS and CDR2 YYNGEE. V trimming: 3 bases; J trimming: 1 base; junction bases outside the gene matches: 8. The CDR3 is 16 residues long. CDR3 sequence (DNA): TGTGCCAGCAGCGGAGGAACACTAGCGGTCCAAGAGACCCAGTACTTC. It is translated as CASSGGTLAVQETQYF.

J is TRBJ2-1 and V is TRBV7-6; 7 bases match TRBD2. The germline V gene encodes CDR1 SGHVS and CDR2 FNYEAQ. V shed 5 bases and J 11 bases; nucleotides not matched to a gene: 9. There are 13 residues in the CDR3. CDR3 loop: CASSPIRGGQQFF. The CDR3 DNA reads TGTGCCAGCAGCCCCATCCGGGGAGGGCAGCAGTTCTTC.

The gene calls are TRBV4-2 and TRBJ2-1, with 7 bases aligning to TRBD2. The CDR3 runs 16 residues. V shed 3 bases and J 4 bases; nucleotides not matched to a gene: 9. The germline V gene has CDR1 LGHNA and CDR2 YNFKEQ. This chain's CDR3 is CASSHPRRTSYNEQFF. The CDR3 nucleotides are TGTGCCAGCAGCCACCCCCGGCGGACTAGTTACAATGAGCAGTTCTTC.

The CDR3 DNA reads as TGTGCCAGCAGCTTGGATGGGGGACAGGGGGTGGGCACAGATACGCAGTATTTT. This translates into CASSLDGGQGVGTDTQYF. The chain joins TRBV5-5 to TRBJ2-3, with 11 bases identical to TRBD1. The germline V gene encodes CDR1 SGHKS and CDR2 YYEKEE (reference sequence). The J segment lost 1 base and the V segment lost 0 bases, leaving 7 bases of the junction unmatched. CDR3 length equals 18 residues.

The CDR3, as DNA: TGTGCCAGCAGGTGGGGACAGGGGGCGTCCACTGAAGCTTTCTTT. The encoded protein is CASRWGQGASTEAFF. The rearrangement joins TRBV5-4 to TRBJ1-1; TRBD1 agrees at 12 bases. The CDR3 is made up of 15 amino acids. Trimming removed 5 bases from V and 4 bases from J; junction bases left unmatched: 6. CDR1 is SGHNT and CDR2 is YYREEE in the germline V gene (reference sequence).